The rows below give T cell receptor beta chains drawn from one sample of a study of blood T cell repertoires in COVID-19. Clones were sequenced by immunoSEQ multiplex PCR, and TCRdb holds only the in-frame ones, with some missing. The data hold about 330,000 clones, with roughly 86% observed a single time. Sequenced input: PBMCs or T cells enriched from blood (not recorded which). Receptors originate from a woman between 25 and 40 years old who had recovered from COVID-19. CDR3s include the opening cysteine and the closing phenylalanine or tryptophan. Fields, in order: D gene, V gene, J gene, CDR3 protein. The D gene is left open where the match is weak.

.	TRBV3-1/TRBV3-2	TRBJ2-1	CASSQVRSAGDNEQFF
.	TRBV27	TRBJ2-5	CASSPRRGSTQYF
TRBD1	TRBV19	TRBJ1-2	CASSISPGTGYGYTF
.	TRBV5-5	TRBJ2-5	CASSPSRSKETQYF
.	TRBV6-6	TRBJ2-5	CASSYGRTETQYF
.	TRBV29-1	TRBJ2-7	CSSRDSSNYEQYF
.	TRBV2	TRBJ1-6	CASSDSYNSPLHF
.	TRBV29-1	TRBJ1-2	CSLQTDNYGYTF
TRBD1	TRBV9	TRBJ2-1	CASSGLNSEGRGQAYNEQFF
.	TRBV29-1	TRBJ1-2	CSVVDGGYGYTF
.	TRBV7-3	TRBJ1-1	CASSLNGPLNTEAFF
.	TRBV28	TRBJ2-1	CASSLLVSEQFF
TRBD2	TRBV30	TRBJ2-7	CAWSAGLAGFSYEQYF
TRBD1	TRBV29-1	TRBJ1-1	CSGTGGTVNTEAFF
TRBD1	TRBV7-9	TRBJ1-2	CASSPRQGKDYGYTF
.	TRBV19	TRBJ1-6	CASSTPGHYNSPLHF
TRBD1	TRBV3-1/TRBV3-2	TRBJ2-7	CASSRGGQGYEQYF
.	TRBV28	TRBJ1-1	CASSFGGQPGAFF
TRBD1	TRBV2	TRBJ1-4	CASSWRQGNEKLFF
.	TRBV2	TRBJ2-2	CASMVNRIANTGELFF
.	TRBV5-1	TRBJ2-3	CASSLDMDTQYF
.	TRBV3-1/TRBV3-2	TRBJ1-2	CASSQDLAGESGYTF
TRBD2	TRBV10-3	TRBJ2-3	CATGGGGLDTQYF